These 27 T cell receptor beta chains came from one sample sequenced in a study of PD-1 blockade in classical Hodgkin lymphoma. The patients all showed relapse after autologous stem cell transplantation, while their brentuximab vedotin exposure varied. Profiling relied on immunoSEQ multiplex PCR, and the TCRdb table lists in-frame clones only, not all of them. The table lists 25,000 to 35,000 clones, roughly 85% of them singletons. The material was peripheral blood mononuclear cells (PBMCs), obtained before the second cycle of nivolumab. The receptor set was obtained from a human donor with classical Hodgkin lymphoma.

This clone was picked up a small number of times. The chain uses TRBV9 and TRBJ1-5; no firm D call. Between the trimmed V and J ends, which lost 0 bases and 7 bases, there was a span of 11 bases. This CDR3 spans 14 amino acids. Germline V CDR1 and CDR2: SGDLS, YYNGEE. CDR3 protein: CASSVGGVGQPQHF. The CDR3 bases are TGTGCCAGCAGCGTAGGAGGAGTCGGGCAGCCCCAGCATTTT.

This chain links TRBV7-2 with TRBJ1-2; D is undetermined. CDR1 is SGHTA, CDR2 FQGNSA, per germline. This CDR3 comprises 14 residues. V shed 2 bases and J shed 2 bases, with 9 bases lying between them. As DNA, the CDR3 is TGTGCCAGCAGCTTAAGGCGGGGAAACTATGGCTACACCTTC. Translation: CASSLRRGNYGYTF.

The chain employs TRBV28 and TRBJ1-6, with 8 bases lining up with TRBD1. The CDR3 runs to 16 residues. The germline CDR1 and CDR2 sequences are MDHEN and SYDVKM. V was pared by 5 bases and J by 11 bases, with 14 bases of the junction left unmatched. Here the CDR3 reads CASSPPLDRGVPPLHF. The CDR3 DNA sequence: TGTGCCAGCAGTCCCCCCCTCGACAGGGGTGTGCCACCCCTCCACTTT.

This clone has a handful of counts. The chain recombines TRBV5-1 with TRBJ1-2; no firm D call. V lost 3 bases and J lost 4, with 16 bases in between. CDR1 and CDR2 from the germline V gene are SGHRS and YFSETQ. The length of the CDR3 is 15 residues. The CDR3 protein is CASSSSPAEGYGYTF. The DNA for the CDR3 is TGCGCCAGCAGCTCTTCCCCGGCAGAGGGCTATGGCTACACCTTC.

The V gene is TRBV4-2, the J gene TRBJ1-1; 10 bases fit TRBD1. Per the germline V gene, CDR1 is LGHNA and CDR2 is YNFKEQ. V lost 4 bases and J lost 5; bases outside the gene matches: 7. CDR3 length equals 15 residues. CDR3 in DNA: TGTGCCAGCAGCCGAGACAGGGGGCGCGGAACTGAAGCTTTCTTT. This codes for CASSRDRGRGTEAFF.

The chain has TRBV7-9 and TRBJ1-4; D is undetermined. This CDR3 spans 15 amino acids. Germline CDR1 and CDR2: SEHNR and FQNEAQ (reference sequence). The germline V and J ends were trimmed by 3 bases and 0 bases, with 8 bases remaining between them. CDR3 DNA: TGTGCCAGCAGCTTCCGCATCGCAACTAATGAAAAACTGTTTTTT. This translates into CASSFRIATNEKLFF.

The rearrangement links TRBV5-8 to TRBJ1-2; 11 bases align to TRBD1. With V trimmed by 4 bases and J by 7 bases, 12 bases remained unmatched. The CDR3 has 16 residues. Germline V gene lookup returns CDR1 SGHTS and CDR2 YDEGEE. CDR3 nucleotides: TGTGCCAGCAGCCCCCAACGCGGACAGGGGGCGTTTGGCTACACCTTC. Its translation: CASSPQRGQGAFGYTF.

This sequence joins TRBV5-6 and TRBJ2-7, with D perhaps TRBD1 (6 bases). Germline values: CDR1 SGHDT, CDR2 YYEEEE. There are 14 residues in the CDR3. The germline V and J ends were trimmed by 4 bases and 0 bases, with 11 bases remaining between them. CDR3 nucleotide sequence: TGTGCCAGCAGCCTAGGACAGAACTCCTACGAGCAGTACTTC. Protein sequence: CASSLGQNSYEQYF.

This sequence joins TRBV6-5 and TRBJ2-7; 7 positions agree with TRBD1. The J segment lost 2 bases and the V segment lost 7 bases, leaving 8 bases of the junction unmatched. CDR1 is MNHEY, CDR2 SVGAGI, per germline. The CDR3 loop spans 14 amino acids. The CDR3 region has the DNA TGTGCCAGCACCCTGGGACAGTTGACCTACGAGCAGTACTTC. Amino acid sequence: CASTLGQLTYEQYF.

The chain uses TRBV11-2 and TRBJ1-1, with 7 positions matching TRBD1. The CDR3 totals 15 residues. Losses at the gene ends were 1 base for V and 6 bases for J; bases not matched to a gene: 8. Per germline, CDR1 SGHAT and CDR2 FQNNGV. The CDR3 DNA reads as TGTGCCAGCAGCTTAGGGCGACAGGGAAAAGCTGAAGCTTTCTTT. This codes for CASSLGRQGKAEAFF.

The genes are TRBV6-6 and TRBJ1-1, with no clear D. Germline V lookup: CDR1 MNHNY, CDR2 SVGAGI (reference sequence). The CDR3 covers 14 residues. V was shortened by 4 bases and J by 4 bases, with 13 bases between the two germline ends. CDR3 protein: CASSSGSAGTEAFF. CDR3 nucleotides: TGTGCCAGCAGTTCTGGGAGTGCGGGCACTGAAGCTTTCTTT.

The CDR3, as DNA: TGTGCCAGCAGCTGGGGCACAAAAGCTAACTATGGCTACACCTTC. Its protein is CASSWGTKANYGYTF. The V call is TRBV11-2, the J call TRBJ1-2; a possible D gene is TRBD1 (5 bases). The germline V gene has CDR1 SGHAT and CDR2 FQNNGV. Between the trimmed V and J ends, which lost 4 bases and 0 bases, there was a span of 12 bases. CDR3 length: 15 amino acids.

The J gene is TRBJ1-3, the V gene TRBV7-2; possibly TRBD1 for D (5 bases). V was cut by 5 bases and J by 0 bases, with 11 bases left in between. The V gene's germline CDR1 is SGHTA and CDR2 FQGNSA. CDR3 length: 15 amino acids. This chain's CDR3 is CASSPGGLSGNTIYF. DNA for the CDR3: TGTGCCAGCAGCCCTGGGGGACTCTCTGGAAACACCATATATTTT.

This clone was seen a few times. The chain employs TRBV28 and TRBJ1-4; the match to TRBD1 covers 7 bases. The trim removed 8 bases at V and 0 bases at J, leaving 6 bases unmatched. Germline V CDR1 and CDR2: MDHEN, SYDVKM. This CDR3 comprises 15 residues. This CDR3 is CASQGDWATNEKLFF. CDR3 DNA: TGTGCCAGCCAGGGGGATTGGGCAACTAATGAAAAACTGTTTTTT. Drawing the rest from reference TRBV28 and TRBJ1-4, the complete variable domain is DVKVTQSSRYLVKRTGEKVFLECVQDMDHENMFWYRQDPGLGLRLIYFSYDVKMKEKGDIPEGYSVSREKKERFSLILESASTNQTSMYLCASQGDWATNEKLFFGSGTQLSVL.

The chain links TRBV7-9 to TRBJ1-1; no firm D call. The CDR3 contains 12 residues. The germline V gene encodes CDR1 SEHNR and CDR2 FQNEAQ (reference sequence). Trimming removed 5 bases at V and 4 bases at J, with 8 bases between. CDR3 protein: CASSPAGTEAFF. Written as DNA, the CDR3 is TGTGCCAGCAGCCCTGCGGGCACTGAAGCTTTCTTT. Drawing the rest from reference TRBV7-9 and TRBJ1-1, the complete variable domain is DTGVSQNPRHKITKRGQNVTFRCDPISEHNRLYWYRQTLGQGPEFLTYFQNEAQLEKSRLLSDRFSAERPKGSFSTLEIQRTEQGDSAMYLCASSPAGTEAFFGQGTRLTVV.

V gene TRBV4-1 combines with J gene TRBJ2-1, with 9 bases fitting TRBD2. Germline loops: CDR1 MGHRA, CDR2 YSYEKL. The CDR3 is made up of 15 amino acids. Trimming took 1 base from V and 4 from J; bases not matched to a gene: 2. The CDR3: CASSQGLAAYNEQFF. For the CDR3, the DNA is TGCGCCAGCAGCCAAGGACTAGCGGCTTACAATGAGCAGTTCTTC.

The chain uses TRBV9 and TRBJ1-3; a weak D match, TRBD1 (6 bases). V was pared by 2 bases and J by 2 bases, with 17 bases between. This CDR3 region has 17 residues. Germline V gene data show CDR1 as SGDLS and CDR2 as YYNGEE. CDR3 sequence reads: CASSVGRQAGAGNTIYF. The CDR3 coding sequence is TGTGCCAGCAGCGTGGGCCGACAGGCGGGAGCTGGAAACACCATATATTTT. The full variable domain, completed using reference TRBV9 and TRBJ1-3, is DSGVTQTPKHLITATGQRVTLRCSPRSGDLSVYWYQQSLDQGLQFLIQYYNGEERAKGNILERFSAQQFPDLHSELNLSSLELGDSALYFCASSVGRQAGAGNTIYFGEGSWLTVV.

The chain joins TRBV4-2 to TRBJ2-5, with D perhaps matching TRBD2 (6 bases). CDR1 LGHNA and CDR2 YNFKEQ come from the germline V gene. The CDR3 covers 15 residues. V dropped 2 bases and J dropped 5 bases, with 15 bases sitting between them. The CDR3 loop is CASSQWTGSGETQYF. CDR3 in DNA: TGTGCCAGCAGCCAATGGACCGGGAGCGGCGAGACCCAGTACTTC.

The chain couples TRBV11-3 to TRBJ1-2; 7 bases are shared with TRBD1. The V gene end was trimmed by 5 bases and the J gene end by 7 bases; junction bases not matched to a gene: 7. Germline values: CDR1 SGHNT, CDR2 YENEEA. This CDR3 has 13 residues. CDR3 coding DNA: TGTGCCAGCAGCCAGGGGGAGGGGGCTGGCTACACCTTC. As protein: CASSQGEGAGYTF. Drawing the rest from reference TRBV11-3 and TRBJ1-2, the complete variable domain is EAGVVQSPRYKIIEKKQPVAFWCNPISGHNTLYWYLQNLGQGPELLIRYENEEAVDDSQLPKDRFSAERLKGVDSTLKIQPAELGDSAVYLCASSQGEGAGYTFGSGTRLTVV.

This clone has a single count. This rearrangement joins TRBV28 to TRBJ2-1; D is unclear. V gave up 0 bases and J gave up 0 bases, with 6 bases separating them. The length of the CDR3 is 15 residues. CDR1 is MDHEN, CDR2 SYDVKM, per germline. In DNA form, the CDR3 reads TGTGCCAGCAGTTTATGGCAGACCTCCTACAATGAGCAGTTCTTC. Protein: CASSLWQTSYNEQFF. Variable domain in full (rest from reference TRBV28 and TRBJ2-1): DVKVTQSSRYLVKRTGEKVFLECVQDMDHENMFWYRQDPGLGLRLIYFSYDVKMKEKGDIPEGYSVSREKKERFSLILESASTNQTSMYLCASSLWQTSYNEQFFGPGTRLTVL.

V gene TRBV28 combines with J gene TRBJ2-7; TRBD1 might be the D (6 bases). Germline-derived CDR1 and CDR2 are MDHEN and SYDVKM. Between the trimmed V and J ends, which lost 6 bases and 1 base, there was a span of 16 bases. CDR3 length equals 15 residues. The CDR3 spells CASSLPGTLSYEQYF. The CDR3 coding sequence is TGTGCCAGCAGCCTCCCTGGGACATTGTCCTACGAGCAGTACTTC.

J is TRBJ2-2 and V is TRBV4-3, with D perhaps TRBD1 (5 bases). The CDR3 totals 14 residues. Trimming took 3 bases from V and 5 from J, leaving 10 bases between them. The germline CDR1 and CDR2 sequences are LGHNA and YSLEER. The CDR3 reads CASSHRQTTGELFF. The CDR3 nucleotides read TGCGCCAGCAGCCACAGACAGACAACCGGGGAGCTGTTTTTT.

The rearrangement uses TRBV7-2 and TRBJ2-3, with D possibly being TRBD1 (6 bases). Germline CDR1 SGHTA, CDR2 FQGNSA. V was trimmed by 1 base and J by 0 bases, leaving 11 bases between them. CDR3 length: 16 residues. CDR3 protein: CASSLVTGLSTDTQYF. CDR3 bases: TGTGCCAGCAGCTTAGTAACAGGGCTAAGCACAGATACGCAGTATTTT.

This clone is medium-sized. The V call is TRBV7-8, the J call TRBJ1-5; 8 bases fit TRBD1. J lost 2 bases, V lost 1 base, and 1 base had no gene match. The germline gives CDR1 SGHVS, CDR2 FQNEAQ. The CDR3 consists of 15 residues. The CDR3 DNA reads TGTGCCAGCAGCTTAGGGGACAGGCGCAATCAGCCCCAGCATTTT. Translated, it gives CASSLGDRRNQPQHF.

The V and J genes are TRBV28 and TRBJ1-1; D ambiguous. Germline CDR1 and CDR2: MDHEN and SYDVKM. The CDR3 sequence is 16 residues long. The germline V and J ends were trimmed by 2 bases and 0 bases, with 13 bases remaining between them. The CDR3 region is CASSLDLGVMNTEAFF. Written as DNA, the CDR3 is TGTGCCAGCAGTTTAGATCTTGGGGTTATGAACACTGAAGCTTTCTTT.

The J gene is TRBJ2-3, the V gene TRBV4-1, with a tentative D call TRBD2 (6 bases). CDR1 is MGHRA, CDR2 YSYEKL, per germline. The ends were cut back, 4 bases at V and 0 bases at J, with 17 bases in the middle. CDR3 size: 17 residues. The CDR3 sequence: CASSRPGDFYSTDTQYF. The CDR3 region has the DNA TGCGCCAGCAGCCGCCCCGGGGACTTCTATAGCACAGATACGCAGTATTTT.

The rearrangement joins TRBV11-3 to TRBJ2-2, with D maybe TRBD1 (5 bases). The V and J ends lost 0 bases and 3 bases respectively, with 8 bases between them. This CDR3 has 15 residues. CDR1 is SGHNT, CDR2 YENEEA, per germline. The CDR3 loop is CASSLDDRYTGELFF. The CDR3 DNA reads TGTGCCAGCAGCTTAGACGACAGATACACCGGGGAGCTGTTTTTT.